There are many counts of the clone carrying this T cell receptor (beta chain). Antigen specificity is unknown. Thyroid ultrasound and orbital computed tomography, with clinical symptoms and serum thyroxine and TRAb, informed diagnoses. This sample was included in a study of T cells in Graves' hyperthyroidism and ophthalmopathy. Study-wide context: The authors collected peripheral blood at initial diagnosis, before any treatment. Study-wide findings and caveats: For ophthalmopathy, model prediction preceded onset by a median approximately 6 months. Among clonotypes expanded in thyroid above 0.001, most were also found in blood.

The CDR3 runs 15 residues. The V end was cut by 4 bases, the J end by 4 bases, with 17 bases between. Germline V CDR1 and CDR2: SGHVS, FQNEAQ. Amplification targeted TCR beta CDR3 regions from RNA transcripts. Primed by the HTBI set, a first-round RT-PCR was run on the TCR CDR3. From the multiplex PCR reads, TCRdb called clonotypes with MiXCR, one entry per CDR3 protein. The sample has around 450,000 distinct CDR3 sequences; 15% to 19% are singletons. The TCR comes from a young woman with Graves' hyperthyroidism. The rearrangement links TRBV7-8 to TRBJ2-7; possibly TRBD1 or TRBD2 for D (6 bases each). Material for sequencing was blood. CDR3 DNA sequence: TGTGCCAGCAGCTCCCTGCAAGGGGGGTTTTACGAGCAGTACTTC. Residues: CASSSLQGGFYEQYF. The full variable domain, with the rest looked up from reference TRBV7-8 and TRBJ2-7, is GAGVSQSPRYKVAKRGQDVALRCDPISGHVSLFWYQQALGQGPEFLTYFQNEAQLDKSGLPSDRFFAERPEGSVSTLKIQRTQQEDSAVYLCASSSLQGGFYEQYFGPGTRLTVT.